This T cell receptor beta chain emerged from a study of blood T cell repertoires in COVID-19 (dated by TCRdb to between 2020 and 2021). Describing the broader study: Collaborator samples came from the United States, Italy and Spain and covered acute and convalescent phases of COVID-19. The prospective study material was composed of cDNA or gDNA derived from T cells, B-cell-depleted T cells, or PBMCs. Where available, HLA class I and class II types were taken from metadata supplied by the sample provider and were not determined by assay-based typing. The samples were drawn from two sources: the first 160 participants of the ongoing ImmuneRACE study, and 1,200 or so subjects contributed by 6 global collaborators. The repertoires were released in a freely available public database meant as a resource for research on the immune response to SARS-CoV-2. Nearly every sample came with metadata listing a de-identified subject ID, COVID-19 status, age in years and sex. Subjects who had been exposed to COVID-19, were actively infected with it, or had recovered from it provided the deeply sampled blood TCRbeta repertoires that made up the dataset. Findings and caveats that apply to the study as a whole: How much clinical and demographic metadata was included differed by source and by participant, and the metadata was provided uncurated.

TCRbeta CDR3 regions were amplified from genomic DNA using the immunoSEQ Assay, a bias-controlled multiplex PCR. Turning to the authors' computational methods: Nucleated cell counts per sample were estimated from amplification of reference gene primers within the assay. To quantify the absolute abundance of each unique TCRbeta CDR3 rearrangement, sequence reads were collapsed and filtered. For each sample, productive Simpson clonality was calculated as the square root of Simpson's diversity index over productive rearrangements. Imported from immuneACCESS, the table was reduced by TCRdb to in-frame sequences with V and J called. These copies leave out some clones; in studies compared against another copy, an unresolved V gene accounts for under half, and the cause of the remainder is not known. Clone size and the V and J calls come from that table; the DNA yielded D and trimming. The sample data list approximately 220,000 clones, and 80% to 90% of these were observed just once. The leading ten clones occupy roughly 2.5% of the sample.

Concerning this clone itself: This receptor's antigen is unknown. No much larger clone is present one base from it, and per-base qualities are unavailable.

The collaborating institutions used their own protocols to collect whole blood in K2EDTA tubes. For TCRbeta analysis, collaborators shipped samples in one of three forms: frozen whole blood, isolated PBMCs, or DNA extracted from either of those sample types. The sample taken for sequencing was peripheral blood. This sequence was found in a woman in her 40s with active or convalescent COVID-19.

The nucleotide sequence is given as TGTGCCAGTAGTACCTCTAGCGGTATCTACAATGAGCAGTTCTTC. This translates into CASSTSSGIYNEQFF. The V gene is TRBV19 and the J gene is TRBJ2-1; 7 central nucleotides agree with TRBD2. The CDR3 holds 15 amino acids from the cysteine to the phenylalanine. Only CDR3 DNA remains: 45 bases, in frame from the first base. V loses 4 bases at its end and J loses 3 bases; junction bases beyond the gene matches: 6. The germline V gene (reference sequence) specifies LNHDA as CDR1 and SQIVND as CDR2.